This record looks at one T cell receptor beta chain sequence and its context. Its antigen is as yet unknown. The data originate from a study of beta chain features in type 1 diabetes. Expressed TCRB transcripts got sequenced, as all isolated RNA was reverse transcribed. Profiling relied on immunoSEQ multiplex PCR, and the TCRdb table lists in-frame clones only, not all of them. The table has approximately 50,000 clones, over 40% seen once. The study, taken as a whole, reports: Moderately but significantly shorter TCRB CDR3s were found in Type 1 diabetes patients in all four CD4+ subsets.

The clonotype was recovered from a man aged 25-40 years with type 1 diabetes. The specimen was Tregs from blood.

In DNA form, the CDR3 reads TGTGCCAGCAGCCTGGGAGACGGCACAGATACGCAGTATTTT. This translates into CASSLGDGTDTQYF. The chain couples TRBV7-2 to TRBJ2-3; D might be TRBD2 (5 bases). The CDR3 totals 14 residues. Germline assignment: CDR1 SGHTA and CDR2 FQGNSA. Trimming removed 5 bases from V and 1 base from J, with 10 bases in between.